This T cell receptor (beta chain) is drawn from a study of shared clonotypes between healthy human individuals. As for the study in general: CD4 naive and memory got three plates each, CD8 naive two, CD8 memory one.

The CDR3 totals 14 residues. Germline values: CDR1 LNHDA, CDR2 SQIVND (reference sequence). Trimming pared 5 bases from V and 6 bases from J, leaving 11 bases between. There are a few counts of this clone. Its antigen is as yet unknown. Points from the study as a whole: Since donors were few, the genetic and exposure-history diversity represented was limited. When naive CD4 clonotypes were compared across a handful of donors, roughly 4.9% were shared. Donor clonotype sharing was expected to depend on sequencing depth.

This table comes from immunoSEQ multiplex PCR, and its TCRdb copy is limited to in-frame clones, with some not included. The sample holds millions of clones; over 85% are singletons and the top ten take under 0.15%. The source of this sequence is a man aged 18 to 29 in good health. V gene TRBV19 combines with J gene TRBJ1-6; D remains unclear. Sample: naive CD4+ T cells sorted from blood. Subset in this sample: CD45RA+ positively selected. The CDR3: CASSLLSGNSPLHF. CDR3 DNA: TGTGCCAGTAGTCTATTATCCGGTAATTCACCCCTCCACTTT.